This TCR beta chain stems from a study of T-cell reconstitution after alpha-beta-depleted transplantation in children. Germline V gives CDR1 SGHRS, CDR2 YFSETQ. The CDR3 is made up of 15 amino acids. Trimming took off 0 bases at V and 9 bases at J, with 16 bases between the two ends. This clonotype has only a few counts. Unique molecular identifiers tagged the TCRbeta library. MiXCR was run by TCRdb on the PCR reads, yielding one entry per CDR3 protein. The table records 500,000 or so distinct CDR3 sequences, about 30% of them present only once. The receptor's source is a human donor who donated a stem cell graft to a child with aplastic anemia. The sample in question was PBMCs from the stem cell graft donor, obtained from the stem cell graft. The chain recombines TRBV5-1 with TRBJ2-1; TRBD2 might be the D (6 bases). The CDR3 loop reads CASSLGDLRRGEQFF. The CDR3, as DNA: TGCGCCAGCAGCTTGGGAGATCTCAGGCGGGGTGAGCAGTTCTTC.